Below, 22 T cell receptor beta chains from the same sample are listed, as sequenced in a study of HIV-infected patients and healthy controls. Whole blood was used without fractionation, so all unsorted peripheral T cells were included. cDNA was made from about 500 ng RNA using alpha and beta constant primers. Each of the alpha and beta chains got its own library through chain-specific third strand synthesis with indices. TCRdb re-called the 5' RACE reads through MiXCR, storing one row per CDR3 protein. The sample lists more than 15,000 distinct CDR3 sequences; 9.4% were seen once. The material sequenced was blood. These receptors were obtained from an adult in good health.

In this sample, this clonotype turned up many times. The V call is TRBV7-2, the J call TRBJ2-1, with 12 nucleotides matching TRBD2. The CDR3 covers 16 residues. Germline V lookup: CDR1 SGHTA, CDR2 FQGNSA. V was pared by 3 bases and J by 7 bases, with 7 bases of the junction left unmatched. The CDR3 region is CASSFKTSGRNNEQFF. In DNA, the CDR3 is TGTGCCAGCAGCTTTAAGACTAGCGGGAGAAATAATGAGCAGTTCTTC. Looking up the rest from reference TRBV7-2 and TRBJ2-1 gives the full variable domain: GAGVSQSPSNKVTEKGKDVELRCDPISGHTALYWYRQSLGQGLEFLIYFQGNSAPDKSGLPSDRFSAERTGGSVSTLTIQRTQQEDSAVYLCASSFKTSGRNNEQFFGPGTRLTVL.

V is TRBV5-1 and J is TRBJ2-5; tentatively, D is TRBD1 (5 bases). Between the trimmed V and J ends, which lost 0 bases and 5 bases, there was a span of 8 bases. Germline CDR1 is SGHRS and CDR2 is YFSETQ. This CDR3 spans 13 amino acids. The CDR3 protein is CASSLGQPETQYF. The CDR3 DNA follows: TGCGCCAGCAGCTTGGGACAGCCGGAGACCCAGTACTTC.

V and J are TRBV9 and TRBJ2-3; TRBD1 matches 7 bases. The CDR3 runs 15 residues. Germline-derived CDR1 and CDR2 are SGDLS and YYNGEE. J lost 4 bases, V lost 4 bases, and 9 bases had no gene match. The CDR3 bases are TGTGCCAGCAGCCCAGACCGGGACAGATCAGATACGCAGTATTTT. This encodes CASSPDRDRSDTQYF.

The chain carries TRBV28 and TRBJ2-7, with 8 positions matching TRBD1. The CDR3 runs to 15 residues. Trimming at V came to 4 bases and at J to 7 bases, leaving 12 bases not matched to a gene. Germline V gene data show CDR1 as MDHEN and CDR2 as SYDVKM. The DNA of the CDR3 is TGTGCCAGCAGTTCAGGGGGCCGTGTCTTCGGAGAGCAGTACTTC. Translated: CASSSGGRVFGEQYF.

This clonotype has a count of ten or more. CDR3 DNA: TGTGCCAGTAAAAACTCGCCGGGACTGTCTTATGGCTACACCTTC. Amino acid sequence: CASKNSPGLSYGYTF. V gene TRBV19 combines with J gene TRBJ1-2, with D possibly being TRBD1 (5 bases). The CDR3 extends over 15 amino acids. Germline-derived CDR1 and CDR2 are LNHDA and SQIVND (reference sequence). Trimming cost V 7 bases and J 5 bases, with 20 bases left between them.

The chain is built from TRBV6-5 and TRBJ2-3, with 9 bases matching TRBD2. V was clipped by 0 bases and J by 4 bases; unmatched bases: 5. Germline-derived CDR1 and CDR2 are MNHEY and SVGAGI. This CDR3 has 16 residues. The CDR3 nucleotides read TGTGCCAGCAGTTACTCGAAGGCGGGAGGGGCAGATACGCAGTATTTT. This sequence encodes CASSYSKAGGADTQYF.

Ten or more counts support this clonotype. The chain recombines TRBV6-1 with TRBJ2-3; D ambiguous. The CDR3 is 13 amino acids. Per germline, CDR1 MNHNS and CDR2 SASEGT. The V end lost 2 bases, the J end lost 5 bases, and 8 bases lay between the germline ends. The CDR3 nucleotides read TGTGCCAGCAGTGAACGTCCTGGAGATACGCAGTATTTT. It codes for CASSERPGDTQYF.

The table lists this clonotype with many counts. The chain joins TRBV20-1 to TRBJ2-1; D gene uncertain. The CDR3 is 10 amino acids. The V and J ends lost 6 bases and 3 bases respectively, with 3 bases between them. Per the germline V gene, CDR1 is DFQATT and CDR2 is SNEGSKA (reference sequence). DNA for the CDR3: TGCAGTGCCCTCTACAATGAGCAGTTCTTC. This translates into CSALYNEQFF.

This clonotype came up a few times. CDR3 nucleotide sequence: TGTGCCAGCAGCCCAAGCCGATACAGCGGGAGGGATCATAACACAGATACGCAGTATTTT. It translates to CASSPSRYSGRDHNTDTQYF. The rearrangement uses TRBV11-2 and TRBJ2-3; 10 positions match TRBD2. Germline values: CDR1 SGHAT, CDR2 FQNNGV. The CDR3 is made up of 20 amino acids. V shed 5 bases and J 2 bases; nucleotides not matched to a gene: 19.

The rearrangement links TRBV5-1 to TRBJ1-1; tentative D call: TRBD1 (6 bases). V lost 0 bases to trimming and J lost 0 bases, with 15 bases between them. Germline V gives CDR1 SGHRS, CDR2 YFSETQ. This CDR3 has 17 residues. The CDR3, as DNA: TGCGCCAGCAGCTTGGAGGGGGTCGGCTATTTGAACACTGAAGCTTTCTTT. It codes for CASSLEGVGYLNTEAFF. The whole variable domain, remainder taken from reference TRBV5-1 and TRBJ1-1, is KAGVTQTPRYLIKTRGQQVTLSCSPISGHRSVSWYQQTPGQGLQFLFEYFSETQRNKGNFPGRFSGRQFSNSRSEMNVSTLELGDSALYLCASSLEGVGYLNTEAFFGQGTRLTVV.

Ten or more counts support this clonotype. The chain has TRBV9 and TRBJ1-1, with D unresolved. Germline V gives CDR1 SGDLS, CDR2 YYNGEE. The V end was cut by 3 bases, the J end by 2 bases, with 8 bases between. The CDR3 is 13 residues long. The CDR3 DNA reads TGTGCCAGCAGCGGAACAGAAAACACTGAAGCTTTCTTT. Translation gives CASSGTENTEAFF.

This clonotype is judged medium-sized. V gene TRBV7-2 combines with J gene TRBJ2-2; D is unresolved. The germline V gene has CDR1 SGHTA and CDR2 FQGNSA. The V gene lost 4 bases and the J gene lost 0 bases, with 6 bases spanning the gap. The length of the CDR3 is 14 residues. The CDR3 nucleotides read TGTGCCAGCAGCTACCTGGCGAACACCGGGGAGCTGTTTTTT. It yields the protein CASSYLANTGELFF.

In its sample, this clonotype was seen a few times. This chain connects TRBV5-1 to TRBJ1-2; D gene unclear. CDR1 is SGHRS, CDR2 YFSETQ, per germline. This CDR3 comprises 15 residues. Trimming removed 1 base at V and 4 bases at J, with 14 bases between. The CDR3 protein is CASSLRAVPSYGYTF. In DNA form, the CDR3 reads TGCGCCAGCAGCTTGAGGGCAGTCCCAAGCTATGGCTACACCTTC. Using reference TRBV5-1 and TRBJ1-2 for the parts outside the CDR3, the full variable domain is KAGVTQTPRYLIKTRGQQVTLSCSPISGHRSVSWYQQTPGQGLQFLFEYFSETQRNKGNFPGRFSGRQFSNSRSEMNVSTLELGDSALYLCASSLRAVPSYGYTFGSGTRLTVV.

This clonotype was found a few times. The chain links TRBV12-3 or TRBV12-4 to TRBJ1-4; D remains ambiguous. Trimming cost V 3 bases and J 7 bases, with 12 bases left between them. This CDR3 contains 14 residues. CDR3 sequence reads: CASSFSRLPEKLFF. In DNA form, the CDR3 reads TGTGCCAGCAGTTTCTCCAGGTTACCTGAAAAACTGTTTTTT.

This clonotype came up many times. This sequence joins TRBV6-1 and TRBJ2-6; D is uncertain. The V end was cut by 3 bases, the J end by 0 bases, with 9 bases between. The CDR3 spans 16 residues. Germline lookup yields CDR1 MNHNS and CDR2 SASEGT. The CDR3 is CASSDEEGSGANVLTF. As DNA, the CDR3 is TGTGCCAGCAGTGACGAGGAAGGCTCTGGGGCCAACGTCCTGACTTTC.

Ten or more counts support this clonotype. J is TRBJ2-1 and V is TRBV29-1; D unclear. Trimming stripped 3 bases from V and 2 bases from J, with 11 bases between. The CDR3 contains 14 residues. Germline-derived CDR1 and CDR2 are SQVTM and ANQGSEA. The CDR3 DNA reads TGCAGCGTTGACGGCGGTCCTCCCTACAATGAGCAGTTCTTC. Residues: CSVDGGPPYNEQFF.

This clonotype was seen at least ten times. V gene TRBV29-1 combines with J gene TRBJ2-3; 8 bases are a match to TRBD2. The CDR3 consists of 15 residues. V lost 4 bases, J lost 1 base, and 7 bases stayed unmatched. Germline values: CDR1 SQVTM, CDR2 ANQGSEA. The CDR3 region has the DNA TGCAGCGTTGCTCTGGCGGGAGGAGGCACAGATACGCAGTATTTT. This gives the protein CSVALAGGGTDTQYF.

The chain couples TRBV5-4 to TRBJ1-1; 10 positions agree with TRBD1. Germline CDR1 SGHNT, CDR2 YYREEE (reference sequence). V lost 1 base to trimming and J lost 7 bases; unmatched junction nucleotides: 4. The CDR3 spans 14 residues. CDR3 nucleotides: TGTGCCAGCAGCTTGTGGGACAGGGGTGTTGAAGCTTTCTTT. Translation gives CASSLWDRGVEAFF.

The sample holds many counts of this clonotype. For the CDR3, the DNA is TGTGCCAGCAGCTACCTAACCCCGCTACAAGAGACCCAGTACTTC. Its translation is CASSYLTPLQETQYF. V and J are TRBV11-2 and TRBJ2-5; D call uncertain. CDR1 is SGHAT and CDR2 is FQNNGV in the germline V gene. The CDR3 sequence is 15 residues long. Deletions cut 4 bases from V and 2 bases from J, with 14 bases between.

The table lists this clonotype with a few counts. V is TRBV6-5 and J is TRBJ2-3; 12 nucleotides agree with TRBD2. The CDR3 runs 16 residues. Germline V lookup: CDR1 MNHEY, CDR2 SVGAGI. J lost 1 base, V lost 6 bases, and 5 bases had no gene match. For the CDR3, the DNA is TGTGCCAGCAGGGTACTAGCGGGAGGACGCACAGATACGCAGTATTTT. Protein sequence: CASRVLAGGRTDTQYF.

This clonotype has at least ten counts. The chain couples TRBV7-9 to TRBJ1-1; 7 positions match TRBD1. Germline V gives CDR1 SEHNR, CDR2 FQNEAQ (reference sequence). This CDR3 spans 14 amino acids. V lost 4 bases and J lost 5; bases outside the gene matches: 7. CDR3 amino acids: CASSYSTGETEAFF. In nucleotides, the CDR3 is TGTGCCAGCAGCTACTCAACAGGGGAAACTGAAGCTTTCTTT. Looking up the rest from reference TRBV7-9 and TRBJ1-1 gives the full variable domain: DTGVSQNPRHKITKRGQNVTFRCDPISEHNRLYWYRQTLGQGPEFLTYFQNEAQLEKSRLLSDRFSAERPKGSFSTLEIQRTEQGDSAMYLCASSYSTGETEAFFGQGTRLTVV.

By share, this clonotype counts as medium-sized. The chain recombines TRBV24-1 with TRBJ2-3, with 7 bases fitting TRBD1. Germline V gene sequence: CDR1 KGHDR, CDR2 SFDVKD. Unmatched junction bases numbered 2, after V lost 0 bases and J lost 0 bases. This CDR3 has 16 residues. The CDR3 loop reads CATSDLKGASTDTQYF. The CDR3 DNA sequence: TGTGCCACCAGTGATTTGAAGGGGGCCAGCACAGATACGCAGTATTTT.